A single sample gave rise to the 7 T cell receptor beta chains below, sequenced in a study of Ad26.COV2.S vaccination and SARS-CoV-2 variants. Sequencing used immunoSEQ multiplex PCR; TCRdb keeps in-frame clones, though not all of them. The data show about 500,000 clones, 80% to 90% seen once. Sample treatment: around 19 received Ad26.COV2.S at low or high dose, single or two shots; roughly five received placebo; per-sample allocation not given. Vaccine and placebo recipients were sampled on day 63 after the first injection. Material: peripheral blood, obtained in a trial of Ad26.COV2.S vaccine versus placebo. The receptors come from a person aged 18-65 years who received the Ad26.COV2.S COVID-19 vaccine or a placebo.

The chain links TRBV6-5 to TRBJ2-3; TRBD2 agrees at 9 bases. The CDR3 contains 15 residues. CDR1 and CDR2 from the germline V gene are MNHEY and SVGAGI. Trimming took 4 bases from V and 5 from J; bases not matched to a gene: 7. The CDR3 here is CASSLASGVVDTQYF. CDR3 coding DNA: TGTGCCAGCAGTTTGGCTAGCGGGGTTGTAGATACGCAGTATTTT.

The DNA for the CDR3 is TGTGCCAGCAGTGTCCCGACAGGGGCCGAGCAGTACTTC. It specifies CASSVPTGAEQYF. V gene TRBV6-6 combines with J gene TRBJ2-7; 8 nucleotides align to TRBD1. The CDR3 is 13 amino acids. Losses at the gene ends were 5 bases for V and 6 bases for J; bases not matched to a gene: 6. Germline lookup yields CDR1 MNHNY and CDR2 SVGAGI (reference sequence).

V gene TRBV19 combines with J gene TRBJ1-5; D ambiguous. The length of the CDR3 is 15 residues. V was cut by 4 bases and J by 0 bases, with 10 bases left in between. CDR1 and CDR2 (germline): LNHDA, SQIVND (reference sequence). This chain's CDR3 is CASSTPRPSNQPQHF. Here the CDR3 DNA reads TGTGCCAGTAGTACCCCGCGACCTAGCAATCAGCCCCAGCATTTT.

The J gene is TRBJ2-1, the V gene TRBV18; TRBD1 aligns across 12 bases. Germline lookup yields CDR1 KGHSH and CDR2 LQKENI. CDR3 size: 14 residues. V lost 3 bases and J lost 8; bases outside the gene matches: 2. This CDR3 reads CASSPGTGGDEQFF. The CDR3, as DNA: TGTGCCAGCTCACCCGGGACAGGGGGCGATGAGCAGTTCTTC.

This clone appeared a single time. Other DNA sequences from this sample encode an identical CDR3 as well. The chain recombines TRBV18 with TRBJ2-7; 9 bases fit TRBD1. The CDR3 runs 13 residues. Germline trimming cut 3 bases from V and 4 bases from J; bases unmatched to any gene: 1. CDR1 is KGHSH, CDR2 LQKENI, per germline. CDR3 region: CASSPGTGYEQYF. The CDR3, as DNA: TGTGCCAGCTCACCGGGGACAGGGTACGAGCAGTACTTC. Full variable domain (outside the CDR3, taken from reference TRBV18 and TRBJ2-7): NAGVMQNPRHLVRRRGQEARLRCSPMKGHSHVYWYRQLPEEGLKFMVYLQKENIIDESGMPKERFSAEFPKEGPSILRIQQVVRGDSAAYFCASSPGTGYEQYFGPGTRLTVT.

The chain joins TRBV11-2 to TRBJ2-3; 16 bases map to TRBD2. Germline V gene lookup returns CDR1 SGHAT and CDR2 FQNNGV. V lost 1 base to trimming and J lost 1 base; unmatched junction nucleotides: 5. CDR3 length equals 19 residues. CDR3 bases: TGTGCCAGCAGCTTAGTGGGACTAGCGGGAGGGCCCGGCACAGATACGCAGTATTTT. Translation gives CASSLVGLAGGPGTDTQYF.

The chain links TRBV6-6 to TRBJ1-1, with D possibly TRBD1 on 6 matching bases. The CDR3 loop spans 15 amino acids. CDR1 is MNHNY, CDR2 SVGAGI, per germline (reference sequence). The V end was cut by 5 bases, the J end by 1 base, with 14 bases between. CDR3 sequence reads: CASSDHRDPNTEAFF. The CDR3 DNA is TGTGCCAGCAGTGATCACAGGGATCCGAACACTGAAGCTTTCTTT.